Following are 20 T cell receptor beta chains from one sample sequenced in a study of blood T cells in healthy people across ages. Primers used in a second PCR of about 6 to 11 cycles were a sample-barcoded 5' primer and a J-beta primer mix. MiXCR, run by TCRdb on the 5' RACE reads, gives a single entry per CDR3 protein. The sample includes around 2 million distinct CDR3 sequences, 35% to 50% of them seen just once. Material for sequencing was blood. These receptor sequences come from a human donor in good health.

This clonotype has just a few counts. The DNA of the CDR3 is TGCAGTGCTAGTGACAGGTACACCTACGAGCAGTACTTC. This translates into CSASDRYTYEQYF. The chain joins TRBV20-1 to TRBJ2-7; D may be TRBD1 (6 bases). The CDR3 is 13 residues long. CDR1 and CDR2 from the germline V gene are DFQATT and SNEGSKA (reference sequence). Trimming cost V 3 bases and J 2 bases, with 11 bases left between them.

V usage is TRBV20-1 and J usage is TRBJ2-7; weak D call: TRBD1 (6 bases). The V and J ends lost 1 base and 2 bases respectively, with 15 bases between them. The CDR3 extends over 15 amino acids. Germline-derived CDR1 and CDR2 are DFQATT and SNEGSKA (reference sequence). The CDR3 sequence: CSARAGVQGTYEQYF. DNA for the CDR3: TGCAGTGCTAGAGCCGGGGTACAGGGAACCTACGAGCAGTACTTC.

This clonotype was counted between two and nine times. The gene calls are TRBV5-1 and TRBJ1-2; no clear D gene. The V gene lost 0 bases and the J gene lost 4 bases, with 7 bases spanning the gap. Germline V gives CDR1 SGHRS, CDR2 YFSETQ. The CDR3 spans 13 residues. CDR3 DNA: TGCGCCAGCAGCTTGGGCGATTTCTATGGCTACACCTTC. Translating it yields CASSLGDFYGYTF.

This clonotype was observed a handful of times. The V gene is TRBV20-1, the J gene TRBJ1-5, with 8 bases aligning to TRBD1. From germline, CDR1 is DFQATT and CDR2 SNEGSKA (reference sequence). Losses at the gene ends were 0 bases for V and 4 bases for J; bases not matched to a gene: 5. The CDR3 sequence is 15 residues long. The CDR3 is CSARDGRDRNQPQHF. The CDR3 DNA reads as TGCAGTGCTAGAGACGGTAGGGACAGGAATCAGCCCCAGCATTTT.

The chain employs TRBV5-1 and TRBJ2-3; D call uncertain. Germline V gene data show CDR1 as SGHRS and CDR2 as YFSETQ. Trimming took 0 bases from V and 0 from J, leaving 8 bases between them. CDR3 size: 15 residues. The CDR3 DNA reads TGCGCCAGCAGCTTGGAGGCCACTAGCACAGATACGCAGTATTTT. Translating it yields CASSLEATSTDTQYF. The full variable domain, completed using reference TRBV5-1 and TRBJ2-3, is KAGVTQTPRYLIKTRGQQVTLSCSPISGHRSVSWYQQTPGQGLQFLFEYFSETQRNKGNFPGRFSGRQFSNSRSEMNVSTLELGDSALYLCASSLEATSTDTQYFGPGTRLTVL.

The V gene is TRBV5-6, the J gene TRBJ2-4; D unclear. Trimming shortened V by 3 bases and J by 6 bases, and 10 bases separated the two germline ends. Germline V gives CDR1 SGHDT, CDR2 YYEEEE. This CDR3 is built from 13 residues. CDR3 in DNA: TGTGCCAGCAGCTCCTTAAAGGGAAACATTCAGTACTTC. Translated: CASSSLKGNIQYF.

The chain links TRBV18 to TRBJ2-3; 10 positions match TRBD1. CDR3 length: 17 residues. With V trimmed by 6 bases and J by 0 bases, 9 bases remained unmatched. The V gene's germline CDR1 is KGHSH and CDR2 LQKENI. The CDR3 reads CASSGTGALMSTDTQYF. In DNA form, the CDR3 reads TGTGCCAGCTCCGGGACAGGGGCGTTAATGAGCACAGATACGCAGTATTTT. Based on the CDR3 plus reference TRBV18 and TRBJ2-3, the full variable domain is NAGVMQNPRHLVRRRGQEARLRCSPMKGHSHVYWYRQLPEEGLKFMVYLQKENIIDESGMPKERFSAEFPKEGPSILRIQQVVRGDSAAYFCASSGTGALMSTDTQYFGPGTRLTVL.

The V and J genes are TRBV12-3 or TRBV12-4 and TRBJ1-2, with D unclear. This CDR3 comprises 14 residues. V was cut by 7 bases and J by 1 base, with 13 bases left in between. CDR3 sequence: CASTLGAVNYGYTF. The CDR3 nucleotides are TGTGCCAGCACCTTGGGTGCAGTTAACTATGGCTACACCTTC.

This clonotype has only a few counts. CDR3 nucleotides: TGCAGCGTCGAGGAATACAGGTTCGAAGAGACCCAGTACTTC. It yields the protein CSVEEYRFEETQYF. The genes are TRBV29-1 and TRBJ2-5; TRBD1 is a possible D gene (5 bases). The V end lost 6 bases, the J end lost 3 bases, and 17 bases lay between the germline ends. Germline CDR1 is SQVTM and CDR2 is ANQGSEA. The CDR3 runs 14 residues. Combining the CDR3 with reference TRBV29-1 and TRBJ2-5 gives the whole variable domain SAVISQKPSRDICQRGTSLTIQCQVDSQVTMMFWYRQQPGQSLTLIATANQGSEATYESGFVIDKFPISRPNLTFSTLTVSNMSPEDSSIYLCSVEEYRFEETQYFGPGTRLLVL.

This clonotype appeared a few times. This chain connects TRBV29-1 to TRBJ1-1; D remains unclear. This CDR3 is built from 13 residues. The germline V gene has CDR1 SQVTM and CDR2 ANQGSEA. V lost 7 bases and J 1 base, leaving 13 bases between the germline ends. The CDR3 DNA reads TGCAGCGCTGTGCCTCCCGGGAACACTGAAGCTTTCTTT. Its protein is CSAVPPGNTEAFF.

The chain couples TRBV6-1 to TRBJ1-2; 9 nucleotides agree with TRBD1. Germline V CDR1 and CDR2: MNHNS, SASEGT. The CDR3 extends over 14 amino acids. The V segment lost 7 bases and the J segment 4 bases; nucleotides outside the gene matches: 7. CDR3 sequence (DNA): TGTGCCAGCAAAAGCACAGGGGGCAGCTATGGCTACACCTTC. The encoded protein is CASKSTGGSYGYTF.

The CDR3 spells CASMERGGHTGELFF. CDR3 coding DNA: TGTGCCAGCATGGAGCGGGGGGGCCACACCGGGGAGCTGTTTTTT. The V gene is TRBV28, the J gene TRBJ2-2; 10 bases agree with TRBD2. J gave up 3 bases and V 7 bases, and 5 bases lay outside the gene matches. The CDR3 runs 15 residues. The V gene's germline CDR1 is MDHEN and CDR2 SYDVKM.

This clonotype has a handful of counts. The CDR3 region is CASGKGLLVQYF. In nucleotides, the CDR3 is TGTGCCAGCGGAAAGGGCCTCCTCGTTCAGTACTTC. This chain connects TRBV27 to TRBJ2-7, with unresolved D. V gave up 8 bases and J gave up 10 bases, with 18 bases separating them. The length of the CDR3 is 12 residues. Germline CDR1 and CDR2: MNHEY and SMNVEV (reference sequence).

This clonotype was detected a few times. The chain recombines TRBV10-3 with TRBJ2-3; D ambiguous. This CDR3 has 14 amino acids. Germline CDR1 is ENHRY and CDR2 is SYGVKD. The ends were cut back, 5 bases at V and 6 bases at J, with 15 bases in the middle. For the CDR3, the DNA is TGTGCCATCAGTTCCGGGCAGGCGAGGGATACGCAGTATTTT. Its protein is CAISSGQARDTQYF.

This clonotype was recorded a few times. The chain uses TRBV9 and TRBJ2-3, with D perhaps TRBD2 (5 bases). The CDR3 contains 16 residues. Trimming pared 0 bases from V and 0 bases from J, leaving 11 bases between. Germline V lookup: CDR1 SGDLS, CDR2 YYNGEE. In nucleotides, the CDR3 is TGTGCCAGCAGCGTAGAAGGAACGGGGAGCACAGATACGCAGTATTTT. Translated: CASSVEGTGSTDTQYF.

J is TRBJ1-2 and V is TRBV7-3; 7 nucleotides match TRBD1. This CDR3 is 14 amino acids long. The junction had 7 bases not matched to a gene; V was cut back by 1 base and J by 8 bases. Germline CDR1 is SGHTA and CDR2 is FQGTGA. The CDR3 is CASSLSSQGDGYTF. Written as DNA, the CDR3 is TGTGCCAGCAGCTTAAGCTCCCAGGGGGACGGCTACACCTTC.

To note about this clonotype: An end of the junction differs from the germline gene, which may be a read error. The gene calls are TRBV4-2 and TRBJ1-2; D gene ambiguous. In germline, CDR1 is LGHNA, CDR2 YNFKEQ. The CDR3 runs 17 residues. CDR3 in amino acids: CTSSHTLPSGNNYGYTF. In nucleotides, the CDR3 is TGTACCAGCAGCCATACTCTACCGTCGGGGAACAACTATGGCTACACCTTC.

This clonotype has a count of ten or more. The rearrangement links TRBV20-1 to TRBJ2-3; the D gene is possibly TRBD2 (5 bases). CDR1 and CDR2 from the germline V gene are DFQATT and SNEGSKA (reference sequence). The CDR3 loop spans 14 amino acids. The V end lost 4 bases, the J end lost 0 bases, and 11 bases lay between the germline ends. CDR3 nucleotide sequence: TGCAGTGCTAAGGTCGGGGATAGCACAGATACGCAGTATTTT. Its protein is CSAKVGDSTDTQYF.

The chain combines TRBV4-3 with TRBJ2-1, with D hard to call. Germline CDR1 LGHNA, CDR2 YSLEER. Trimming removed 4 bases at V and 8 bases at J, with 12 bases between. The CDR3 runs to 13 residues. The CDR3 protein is CASSPRPFDEQFF. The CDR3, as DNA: TGCGCCAGCAGCCCAAGACCGTTCGATGAGCAGTTCTTC.

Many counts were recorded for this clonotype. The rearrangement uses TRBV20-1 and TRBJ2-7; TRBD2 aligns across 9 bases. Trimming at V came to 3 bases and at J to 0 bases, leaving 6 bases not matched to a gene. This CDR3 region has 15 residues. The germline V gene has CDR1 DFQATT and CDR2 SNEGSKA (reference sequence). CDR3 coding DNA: TGCAGTGCTAGCGGTCTAGCGGGGCACTCCTACGAGCAGTACTTC. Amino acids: CSASGLAGHSYEQYF.